One T cell receptor beta chain is described in this entry. The antigen remains unidentified. Measured with immunoSEQ multiplex PCR; TCRdb has only the in-frame clones, and not every one. The repertoire holds some 200,000 clones, over 85% seen once, with 3.6% in the top ten. The data belong to a study of T cell responses to AZD1222 COVID-19 vaccine. Study-wide findings and caveats: The study sampled repertoires only after the peak T cell response. It was only a handful of AZD1222 recipients who were seropositive at baseline.

V was cut by 0 bases and J by 8 bases, with 13 bases left in between. Germline V CDR1 and CDR2: LGHDT, YNNKEL (reference sequence). This CDR3 comprises 14 residues. This chain connects TRBV3-1 (or the pseudogene TRBV3-2) to TRBJ1-2; no firm D call. The sequence was obtained from an adult who received the MenACWY meningococcal vaccine as a control. The input for sequencing was peripheral blood, taken 28 days after the second dose of the MenACWY control vaccine. The CDR3 protein is CASSQDRGRPGYTF. CDR3 coding DNA: TGTGCCAGCAGCCAAGATCGGGGTCGCCCCGGCTACACCTTC.